The T cell receptor (beta chain) described here comes from a study of T cell changes during pregnancy in multiple sclerosis. CDR1 and CDR2 (germline): MNHEY, SVGAGI. CDR3 length: 13 residues. The V end lost 6 bases, the J end lost 3 bases, and 9 bases lay between the germline ends. Using immunoSEQ multiplex PCR, the repertoire was profiled, and TCRdb retains in-frame clones only, with some absent. The sample lists tens of thousands of clones; around nine tenths were seen once. The J gene is TRBJ2-1, the V gene TRBV6-5, with a tentative D call TRBD1 (5 bases). Sequencing was performed on CD8+ T cells from peripheral blood mononuclear cells, taken in the second trimester of pregnancy. The TCR originated in a female donor with multiple sclerosis, enrolled in a pregnancy study. Written as DNA, the CDR3 is TGTGCCAGCAGGGTCGGACACTACAATGAGCAGTTCTTC. It is translated as CASRVGHYNEQFF.